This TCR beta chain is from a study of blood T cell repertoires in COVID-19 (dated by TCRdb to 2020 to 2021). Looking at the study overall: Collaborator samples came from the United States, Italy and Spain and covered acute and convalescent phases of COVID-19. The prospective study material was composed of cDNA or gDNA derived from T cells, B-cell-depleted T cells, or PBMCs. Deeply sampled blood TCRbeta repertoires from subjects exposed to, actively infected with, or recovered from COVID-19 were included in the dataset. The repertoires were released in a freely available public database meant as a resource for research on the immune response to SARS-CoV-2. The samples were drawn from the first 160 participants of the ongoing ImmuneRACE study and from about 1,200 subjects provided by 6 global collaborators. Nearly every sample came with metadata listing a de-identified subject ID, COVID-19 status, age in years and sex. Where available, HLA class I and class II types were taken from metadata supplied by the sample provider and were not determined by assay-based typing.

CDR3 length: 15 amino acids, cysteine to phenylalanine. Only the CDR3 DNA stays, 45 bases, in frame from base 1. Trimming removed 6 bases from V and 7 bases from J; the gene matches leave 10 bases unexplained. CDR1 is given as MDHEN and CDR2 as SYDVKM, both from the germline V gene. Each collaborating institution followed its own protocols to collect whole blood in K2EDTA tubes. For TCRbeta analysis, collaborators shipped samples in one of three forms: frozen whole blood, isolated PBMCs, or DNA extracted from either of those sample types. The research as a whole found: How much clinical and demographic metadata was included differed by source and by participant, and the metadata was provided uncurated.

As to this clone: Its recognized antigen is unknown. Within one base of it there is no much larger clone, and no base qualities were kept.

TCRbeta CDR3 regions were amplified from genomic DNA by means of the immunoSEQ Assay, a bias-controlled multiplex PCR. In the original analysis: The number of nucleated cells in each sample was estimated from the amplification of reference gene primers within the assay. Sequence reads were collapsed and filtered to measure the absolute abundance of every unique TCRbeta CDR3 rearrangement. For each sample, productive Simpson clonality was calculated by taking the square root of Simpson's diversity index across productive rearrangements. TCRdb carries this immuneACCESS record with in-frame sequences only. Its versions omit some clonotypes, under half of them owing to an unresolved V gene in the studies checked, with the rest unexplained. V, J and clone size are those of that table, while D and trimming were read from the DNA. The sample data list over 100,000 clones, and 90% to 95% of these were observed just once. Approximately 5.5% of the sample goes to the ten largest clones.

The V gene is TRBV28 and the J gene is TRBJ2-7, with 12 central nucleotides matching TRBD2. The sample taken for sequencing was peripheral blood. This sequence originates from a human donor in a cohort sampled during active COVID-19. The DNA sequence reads TGTGCCAGCAGACCTCAGACTAGCGGGAGAGGGGAGCAGTACTTC. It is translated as CASRPQTSGRGEQYF. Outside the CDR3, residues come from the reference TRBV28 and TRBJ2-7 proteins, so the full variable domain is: DVKVTQSSRYLVKRTGEKVFLECVQDMDHENMFWYRQDPGLGLRLIYFSYDVKMKEKGDIPEGYSVSREKKERFSLILESASTNQTSMYLCASRPQTSGRGEQYFGPGTRLTVT.